This is a list of T cell receptor beta chains from one sample in a study of a mutant IDH1 vaccine in newly diagnosed glioma. Their recognized antigens are unknown. Profiled with immunoSEQ multiplex PCR; TCRdb holds only in-frame clones, not every one. This table holds 20,000 to 25,000 clones, approximately 78% found once. The input for sequencing was PBMCs, taken from a glioma patient whose treatment included an IDH1 peptide vaccine. The receptors stem from a man younger than 40 with glioma. The CDR3 runs from the conserved cysteine through the conserved F or W. A D gene is named only where the DNA matches it firmly. Expanded clones get a size class; other rows say once, few or many, or leave the size out.

j_call d_call clone_size v_call cdr3_nt cdr3_aa
TRBJ1-4 TRBD1 - TRBV11-2 TGTGCCAGCAGCTTAGAGTCGGCGACAGGGCTGTTTTTT CASSLESATGLFF
TRBJ1-5 - - TRBV5-4 TGTGCCAGCAGCTTGGGGAGGGGTGGAAGGGATCAGCCCCAGCATTTT CASSLGRGGRDQPQHF
TRBJ2-2 - - TRBV9 TGTGCCAGCAGCCCCTCTCACGGGGAGCTGTTTTTT CASSPSHGELFF
TRBJ2-1 TRBD2 few TRBV4-2 TGTGCCAGCAGCCAAGATTCAAGCGGGGGGTGGAATGAGCAGTTCTTC CASSQDSSGGWNEQFF
TRBJ2-6 - - TRBV6-5 TGTGCCAGCAGTGTACTAGTCTCTGGGGCCAACGTCCTGACTTTC CASSVLVSGANVLTF
TRBJ2-3 - - TRBV28 TGTGCCAGCAGGGGCACAGATACGCAGTATTTT CASRGTDTQYF
TRBJ2-5 - - TRBV18 TGTGCCAGCTCACCACCGGTTAGGGCAGTCCAAGAGACCCAGTACTTC CASSPPVRAVQETQYF
TRBJ1-2 - - TRBV9 TGTGCCAGCAGCGTTCCCGACAGATTAGCTAACTATGGCTACACCTTC CASSVPDRLANYGYTF
TRBJ1-1 - - TRBV5-1 TGCGCCAGCAGGGGGGGAGGGACCACTGAAGCTTTCTTT CASRGGGTTEAFF
TRBJ1-2 TRBD1 - TRBV2 TGTGCCAGCAGTTTTAGACAGGGAGGGGAGTATGGCTACACCTTC CASSFRQGGEYGYTF
TRBJ2-7 TRBD2 - TRBV6-5 TGTGCCAGCAGCCAAGCGGGAGAATCCTACGAGCAGTACTTC CASSQAGESYEQYF
TRBJ1-1 - few TRBV20-1 TGCAGTGCTAGCACCCGGACTGAAGCTTTCTTT CSASTRTEAFF
TRBJ2-1 TRBD2 - TRBV4-2 TGTGCCAGCAGCCTAGGGACTAGCGGTGTCAATGAGCAGTTCTTC CASSLGTSGVNEQFF
TRBJ1-1 TRBD1 - TRBV10-3 TGTGCCATCACTGGACAGGGGGCGGATGAAGCTTTCTTT CAITGQGADEAFF
TRBJ1-2 - few TRBV6-1 TGTGCCAGCAGTGTGGAAACAGGTACTGGCTACACCTTC CASSVETGTGYTF
TRBJ1-5 - - TRBV6-6 TGTGCCAGCAGTTCAAGGACAGTCCTGATTCTCCAGCCCCAGCATTTT CASSSRTVLILQPQHF